This paragraph covers one T cell receptor beta chain sequence. This record comes from a study of blood T cell repertoires in COVID-19. Here immunoSEQ multiplex PCR was the method, and the copy in TCRdb shows in-frame clones only, minus some. The data show fewer than 250,000 clones, 83% seen once. Trimming removed 0 bases at V and 1 base at J, with 7 bases between. Germline CDR1 MGHRA, CDR2 YSYEKL. This CDR3 is 15 amino acids long. Individuals aged about 18 to 95 years were recruited from 24 US areas. A COVID-19 case was met by exposed participants within 2 weeks before study entry. This chain uses TRBV4-1 with TRBJ1-5; a weak D match, TRBD1 (5 bases). The sample was PBMCs or T cells enriched from blood (not recorded which). The receptor was isolated from a woman aged 40 to 50 who had been exposed to COVID-19. CDR3 DNA: TGCGCCAGCAGCCAAGACAGGGTGAGCAATCAGCCCCAGCATTTT. Translation: CASSQDRVSNQPQHF.